The source of this T cell receptor (beta chain) is a study of molecular identifiers for immune sequencing clone quantification (dated by TCRdb to the late 2010s). About the full investigation: For a replicate experiment, RNA from roughly 21,000 or 96,000 naive CD8 T cells was divided into five aliquots, and four of the five aliquots were sequenced. CD8 T cells were used in a methods study to benchmark molecular-identifier clustering-based TCR repertoire sequencing (MIDCIRS) and TCR RNA copy counting.

The paper's findings and limits, for the study overall: Highly expanded clone sizes could be underestimated if identical TCR molecules share a barcode. In CMV-specific effector cells, over 99% of molecules were held by clones above 20 RNA copies, whereas under 1% of molecules were held by such clones in naive cells. When barcode sub-clustering was left out, chimeric consensus sequences inflated TCR diversity, with chimeras reaching as high as 47%. Modeling indicated 2.5 to 3.5 TCR RNA copies recovered per cell, compared with about 10 by digital PCR, which implies a capture efficiency of approximately 30%. Spiked-in Jurkat TCR RNA equal to a single cell's worth was reported to be detectable even within 1,200,000 naive CD8 T cells. The naive libraries included spiked-in Jurkat TCR RNA (about 9 copies' worth), and this Jurkat TCR RNA is not part of the donor repertoire.

Naive CD8 T cell libraries were made from approximately 20,000 to 1,000,000 sorted cells using 10%, 30% or 50% of purified RNA. Naive CD8 T cells were FACS-sorted as CD8+CD4-CCR7+CD45RA+ on a BD FACSAria II into RLT Plus buffer. To test detection sensitivity, Jurkat RNA equal to some 11 TCR copies was added to samples of about 20,000-1,000,000 naive CD8 T cells. Enrichment of CD8 T cells was performed with RosetteSep CD8+ T Cell Enrichment Cocktail and Ficoll-Paque, after which ACK red cell lysis was carried out. This clonotype was detected only a few times. The antigen this receptor binds is unknown. Per-nucleotide qualities are absent, and no much larger clonotype sits a single base away. CDR1 and CDR2 (SGHDT, YYEEEE) derive from the germline V gene. V loses 4 bases, J loses 2 bases, and the germline ends lie 15 bases apart. Its CDR3 holds 15 amino acids, cysteine through phenylalanine. Only the CDR3 part of the read is kept: 45 bases, read in frame from the first base.

Library preparation was by PCR. The sequencing machine was a NextSeq 500. Bulk TCR libraries were generated as previously described, with the TCR primers listed in Table S5 used. Total RNA was purified with the Qiagen AllPrep DNA/RNA kit. Reads from multiple sequencing runs of the same library were pooled before analysis. The paper's processing steps were these. Reads were retained only if an exact TCR constant sequence was present, and the retained reads were trimmed to 150 nt and grouped according to their 12-nt molecular barcodes. Reads inside each barcode group were sub-clustered using a 15% Levenshtein threshold, and a quality-weighted consensus sequence was constructed for each RNA molecule. Non-functional sequences were discarded, and so were lower-count sequences lying one edit away from another sequence. Based on a fit of two negative binomial distributions, barcode sub-clusters having less than 20% of the maximum read count were discarded. The raw public data were reprocessed by TCRdb itself: fastp quality trimming at Q25, MiXCR clonotype calling, in-frame beta chains only. CDR3 protein sequences are deduplicated, and each keeps its most common genes and DNA. It is TCRdb's table, rather than the study itself, that gives the V and J calls and clone size. The sample records over 550,000 distinct CDR3 sequences, about 25% of which are singletons. Clones ranked in the top ten supply 0.7% to 0.95% of the sample.

The V and J segments used are TRBV5-6 and TRBJ2-5, with a weak D call of TRBD2 (6 bases match). The sequence was collected from a human donor in good health. Some libraries in this study had Jurkat cell RNA spiked in. The sample comprised naive CD8+ T cells from blood, with Jurkat cell RNA spiked in. This sample's cell subset or site label indicates: FACS-sorted CD8+CD4-CCR7+CD45RA+ naive T cells. DNA sequence: TGTGCCAGCAGCGTGTCTAGCGATAGGCAAGAGACCCAGTACTTC. It codes for CASSVSSDRQETQYF. This CDR3, with the reference TRBV5-6 and TRBJ2-5 proteins standing in past its ends, gives the full variable domain DAGVTQSPTHLIKTRGQQVTLRCSPKSGHDTVSWYQQALGQGPQFIFQYYEEEERQRGNFPDRFSGHQFPNYSSELNVNALLLGDSALYLCASSVSSDRQETQYFGPGTRLLVL.